This TCR beta chain was identified in a study of blood T cell repertoires in COVID-19. Study in general: In each case, the material was cDNA or gDNA derived from T cells, B-cell-depleted T cells, or PBMCs.

Some clones are missing from TCRdb's copy, which holds only in-frame ones; the method was immunoSEQ multiplex PCR. The data show approximately 150,000 clones, roughly 78% seen once. The sequence came from a woman in her 70s in a cohort exposed to, infected with or recovered from COVID-19 (not recorded which). The sequencing sample was made of PBMCs or T cells enriched from blood (not recorded which).

The CDR3 spells CSVVGGLAVYNEQFF. In DNA, the CDR3 is TGCAGCGTTGTGGGGGGACTAGCGGTATACAATGAGCAGTTCTTC. This chain uses TRBV29-1 with TRBJ2-1, with 11 bases fitting TRBD2. The CDR3 consists of 15 residues. In germline, CDR1 is SQVTM, CDR2 ANQGSEA. The ends lost 4 bases at V and 4 bases at J; junction bases unmatched: 6.